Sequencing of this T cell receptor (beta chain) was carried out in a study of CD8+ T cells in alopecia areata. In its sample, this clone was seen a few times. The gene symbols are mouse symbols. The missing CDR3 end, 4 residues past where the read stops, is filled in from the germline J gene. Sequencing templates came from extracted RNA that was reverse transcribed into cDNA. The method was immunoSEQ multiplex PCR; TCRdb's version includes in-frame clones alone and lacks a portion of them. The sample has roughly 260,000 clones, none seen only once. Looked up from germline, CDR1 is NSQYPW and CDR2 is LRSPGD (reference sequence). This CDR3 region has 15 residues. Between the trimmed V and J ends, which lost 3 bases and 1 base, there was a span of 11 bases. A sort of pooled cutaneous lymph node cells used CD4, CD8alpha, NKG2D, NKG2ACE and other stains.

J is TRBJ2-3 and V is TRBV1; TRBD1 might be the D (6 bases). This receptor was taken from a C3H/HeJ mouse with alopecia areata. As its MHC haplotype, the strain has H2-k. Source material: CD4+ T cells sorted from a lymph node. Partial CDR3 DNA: TGCACCTGCAGTGCTTTCAGGGGAGGTGCAGAA. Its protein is CTCSAFRGGAE. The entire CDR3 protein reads CTCSAFRGGAETLYF. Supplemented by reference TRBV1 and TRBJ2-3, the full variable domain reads VTLLEQNPRWRLVPRGQAVNLRCILKNSQYPWMSWYQQDLQKQLQWLFTLRSPGDKEVKSLPGADYLATRVTDTELRLQVANMSQGRTLYCTCSAFRGGAETLYFGSGTRLTVL.